This T cell receptor beta chain was recovered during a study of blood T cell repertoires in COVID-19. Study at large: Collection of acute and convalescent COVID-19 samples took place in the United States, Italy and Spain. PBMCs, B-cell-depleted T cells, or T cells were the source of the cDNA or gDNA that made up the material.

Under the authors' procedure: Amplification of reference gene primers provided the estimated nucleated cell counts. Using immunoSEQ multiplex PCR, the repertoire was profiled, and TCRdb retains in-frame clones only, with some absent. V, J and clone size reflect that table, while D and trimming were determined from the DNA. The table records approximately 50,000 clones, approximately 92% of them present only once. The length of the CDR3 is 15 residues. V was shortened by 0 bases and J by 4 bases, with 11 bases between the two germline ends. The germline gives CDR1 SGDLS, CDR2 YYNGEE. Sequenced material: peripheral blood. The receptor was isolated from a man aged 45-60 years with active COVID-19. V is TRBV9 and J is TRBJ2-1, with TRBD1 as a possible D gene (6 bases). Written as DNA, the CDR3 is TGTGCCAGCAGCGTAGGTGTGGGACAATACAATGAGCAGTTCTTC. Translated: CASSVGVGQYNEQFF. Full variable domain (remainder filled in from reference TRBV9 and TRBJ2-1): DSGVTQTPKHLITATGQRVTLRCSPRSGDLSVYWYQQSLDQGLQFLIQYYNGEERAKGNILERFSAQQFPDLHSELNLSSLELGDSALYFCASSVGVGQYNEQFFGPGTRLTVL.